This T cell receptor (beta chain) was obtained from a study of blood T cells in healthy people across ages. The use of a sample-barcoded 5' primer and a J-beta primer mix characterized a second PCR of roughly 6 to 11 cycles. TCRdb re-called the 5' RACE reads through MiXCR, storing one row per CDR3 protein. The sample lists some 900,000 distinct CDR3 sequences, around 48% occurring once. In each sample, at least 7 million PBMCs were isolated. Per sample, extraction of total RNA gave at least 5 micrograms in every case. Germline loops: CDR1 SGHTA, CDR2 FQGNSA. The length of the CDR3 is 15 residues. V gave up 5 bases and J gave up 2 bases; unmatched junction bases: 8.

The clonotype was recovered from a man aged 25 to 40 in good health. The sequenced material came from blood. The chain employs TRBV7-2 and TRBJ2-5; 7 bases map to TRBD1. This CDR3 is CASSRQGLTQETQYF. The CDR3 DNA reads TGTGCCAGCAGCCGACAGGGTCTGACACAAGAGACCCAGTACTTC.